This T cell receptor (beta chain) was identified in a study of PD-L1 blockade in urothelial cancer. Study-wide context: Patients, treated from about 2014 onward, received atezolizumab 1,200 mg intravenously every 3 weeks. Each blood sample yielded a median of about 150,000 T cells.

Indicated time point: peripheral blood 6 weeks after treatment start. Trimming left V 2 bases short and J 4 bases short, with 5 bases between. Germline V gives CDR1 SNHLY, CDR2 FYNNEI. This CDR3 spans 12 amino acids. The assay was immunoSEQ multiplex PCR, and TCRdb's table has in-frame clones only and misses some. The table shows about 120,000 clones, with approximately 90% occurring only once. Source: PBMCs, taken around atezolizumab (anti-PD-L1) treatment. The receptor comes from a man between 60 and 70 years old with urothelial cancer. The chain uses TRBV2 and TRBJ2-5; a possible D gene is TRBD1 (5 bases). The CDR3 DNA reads TGTGCCAGCAGTGAACAGGGAGAGACCCAGTACTTC. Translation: CASSEQGETQYF.